These 27 T cell receptor beta chains were sequenced from one sample in a study of cytomegalovirus exposure and HLA in healthy donors. Produced via immunoSEQ multiplex PCR; TCRdb's table is partial and in-frame only. Of more than 110,000 clones listed, roughly nine tenths were seen once; the top ten hold less than 3%. Sequenced sample: PBMCs. These receptors were taken from a young man in good health and CMV-seronegative.

The chain joins TRBV28 to TRBJ2-7; D is unclear. CDR3 length equals 12 residues. V was cut by 7 bases and J by 1 base, with 8 bases left in between. From germline, CDR1 is MDHEN and CDR2 SYDVKM. In DNA form, the CDR3 reads TGTGCCAGCAAGAGCCCTTCCTACGAGCAGTACTTC. Its protein product is CASKSPSYEQYF.

The CDR3 DNA follows: TGTGCCAGCAGCTCTACTAGTGGGCCGCAGTATTTT. Its protein is CASSSTSGPQYF. The rearrangement joins TRBV7-9 to TRBJ2-3; D may be TRBD2 (5 bases). Germline V gene sequence: CDR1 SEHNR, CDR2 FQNEAQ (reference sequence). V was cut by 4 bases and J by 10 bases, with 12 bases left in between. This CDR3 is built from 12 residues.

CDR3 amino acids: CASSISGQGWYDQPQHF. CDR3 in DNA: TGTGCCAGCAGCATCTCAGGACAGGGGTGGTATGATCAGCCCCAGCATTTT. The chain is built from TRBV5-5 and TRBJ1-5; TRBD1 matches at 9 bases. The ends lost 4 bases at V and 5 bases at J; junction bases unmatched: 13. The CDR3 sequence is 17 residues long. Germline V CDR1 and CDR2: SGHKS, YYEKEE (reference sequence). The full variable domain, completed using reference TRBV5-5 and TRBJ1-5, is DAGVTQSPTHLIKTRGQQVTLRCSPISGHKSVSWYQQVLGQGPQFIFQYYEKEERGRGNFPDRFSARQFPNYSSELNVNALLLGDSALYLCASSISGQGWYDQPQHFGDGTRLSIL.

The genes are TRBV7-6 and TRBJ1-6; a weak D match, TRBD1 (5 bases). The CDR3 runs to 16 residues. The germline CDR1 and CDR2 sequences are SGHVS and FNYEAQ. The V end lost 5 bases, the J end lost 5 bases, and 16 bases lay between the germline ends. CDR3 bases: TGTGCCAGCAGCCCAGGGCCCTCCGTTAATAATTCACCCCTCCACTTT. Translation gives CASSPGPSVNNSPLHF.

The rearrangement links TRBV5-1 to TRBJ1-4, with D possibly being TRBD1 (6 bases). V lost 0 bases, J lost 11 bases, and 17 bases lay in between. Per germline, CDR1 SGHRS and CDR2 YFSETQ. The CDR3 runs to 15 residues. CDR3 region: CASSLEGRGMGKLFF. CDR3 DNA sequence: TGCGCCAGCAGCTTGGAGGGCAGGGGCATGGGGAAACTGTTTTTT.

The rearrangement uses TRBV6-5 and TRBJ2-1, with a weak D call TRBD2 (6 bases). From germline, CDR1 is MNHEY and CDR2 SVGAGI. With 2 bases removed from V and 6 bases from J, the gap between germline ends came to 11 bases. The CDR3 is made up of 14 amino acids. CDR3 in amino acids: CASSYTGLGNEQFF. The DNA for the CDR3 is TGTGCCAGCAGTTACACGGGACTTGGCAATGAGCAGTTCTTC.

The chain has TRBV7-2 and TRBJ2-2, with TRBD1 matching over 9 bases. Germline-derived CDR1 and CDR2 are SGHTA and FQGNSA. The CDR3 is 19 amino acids. With 5 bases clipped from V and 1 base from J, the junction kept 14 bases outside the gene matches. The CDR3 bases are TGTGCCAGCAGCGGCCGGGACAGGGACTTCGGGTTGAACACCGGGGAGCTGTTTTTT. Translation gives CASSGRDRDFGLNTGELFF. The full variable domain, in which reference TRBV7-2 and TRBJ2-2 provide the parts outside the CDR3, is GAGVSQSPSNKVTEKGKDVELRCDPISGHTALYWYRQSLGQGLEFLIYFQGNSAPDKSGLPSDRFSAERTGGSVSTLTIQRTQQEDSAVYLCASSGRDRDFGLNTGELFFGEGSRLTVL.

The chain joins TRBV7-2 to TRBJ2-7; TRBD2 matches 8 bases. The length of the CDR3 is 15 residues. CDR1 and CDR2 (germline): SGHTA, FQGNSA. V trimming: 1 base; J trimming: 6 bases; junction bases outside the gene matches: 8. The CDR3 reads CASSLVPGGPSEQYF. CDR3 nucleotide sequence: TGTGCCAGCAGCTTAGTTCCGGGAGGGCCCTCCGAGCAGTACTTC.

The rearrangement links TRBV5-1 to TRBJ2-1; 11 bases agree with TRBD2. With 0 bases clipped from V and 1 base from J, the junction kept 3 bases outside the gene matches. The CDR3 loop spans 17 amino acids. CDR1 and CDR2 from the germline V gene are SGHRS and YFSETQ. CDR3 sequence reads: CASSLASGGQSYNEQFF. In nucleotides, the CDR3 is TGCGCCAGCAGCTTGGCTAGCGGGGGGCAATCCTACAATGAGCAGTTCTTC.

The rearrangement links TRBV6-1 to TRBJ1-2; D gene ambiguous. The ends were cut back, 5 bases at V and 5 bases at J, with 18 bases in the middle. The germline V gene encodes CDR1 MNHNS and CDR2 SASEGT. The CDR3 consists of 15 residues. This CDR3 reads CASSSTWKGAYGYTF. In DNA form, the CDR3 reads TGTGCCAGCAGTTCGACATGGAAGGGAGCATATGGCTACACCTTC.

J is TRBJ2-3 and V is TRBV7-9; 7 nucleotides align to TRBD2. Per the germline V gene, CDR1 is SEHNR and CDR2 is FQNEAQ (reference sequence). This CDR3 contains 15 residues. V dropped 0 bases and J dropped 0; count of bases not matched to a gene: 0. CDR3 in amino acids: CASSLAGGSTDTQYF. In DNA, the CDR3 is TGTGCCAGCAGCTTAGCGGGGGGGAGCACAGATACGCAGTATTTT.

This clone was recorded a few times. This chain links TRBV25-1 with TRBJ1-3; D is undetermined. Germline CDR1 MGHDK, CDR2 SYGVNS. CDR3 length equals 18 residues. The V and J ends lost 4 bases and 1 base respectively, with 20 bases between them. The CDR3 region is CASSAGSLGSLSGNTIYF. CDR3 sequence (DNA): TGTGCCAGCAGTGCAGGCTCCCTGGGGAGCCTGTCTGGAAACACCATATATTTT.

This chain joins TRBV27 and TRBJ2-7; a possible D gene is TRBD2 (5 bases). CDR3 length: 15 amino acids. Germline values: CDR1 MNHEY, CDR2 SMNVEV (reference sequence). V shed 4 bases and J shed 5 bases, with 18 bases lying between them. CDR3: CASSSLGEGAHEQYF. In DNA form, the CDR3 reads TGTGCCAGCAGTTCCCTCGGGGAAGGAGCCCACGAGCAGTACTTC.

This sequence joins TRBV27 and TRBJ2-1; 11 bases align to TRBD1. The CDR3 contains 15 residues. Germline CDR1 is MNHEY and CDR2 is SMNVEV (reference sequence). V was clipped by 7 bases and J by 7 bases; unmatched bases: 9. CDR3 amino acids: CASIAYGTGGNEQFF. The DNA of the CDR3 is TGTGCCAGCATAGCATACGGGACAGGGGGGAATGAGCAGTTCTTC.

This clone was observed a single time. The gene calls are TRBV4-3 and TRBJ1-4; D not resolved. The germline V and J ends were trimmed by 1 base and 1 base, with 10 bases remaining between them. Germline-derived CDR1 and CDR2 are LGHNA and YSLEER. The CDR3 has 16 amino acids. In nucleotides, the CDR3 is TGCGCCAGCAGCCAAGCCCCAGGAGGAACTAATGAAAAACTGTTTTTT. This gives the protein CASSQAPGGTNEKLFF.

The table lists this clone with a count of one. CDR3 region: CASSGVDRPSGNTIYF. CDR3 sequence (DNA): TGTGCCAGCAGCGGGGTGGACAGACCCTCTGGAAACACCATATATTTT. J is TRBJ1-3 and V is TRBV9, with D perhaps matching TRBD1 (6 bases). The CDR3 has 16 amino acids. Looked up from germline, CDR1 is SGDLS and CDR2 is YYNGEE. V dropped 3 bases and J dropped 0 bases, with 13 bases sitting between them.

This clone has a handful of counts. The rearrangement uses TRBV7-9 and TRBJ2-7, with 12 nucleotides matching TRBD2. This CDR3 has 16 amino acids. Per germline, CDR1 SEHNR and CDR2 FQNEAQ (reference sequence). V trimming: 5 bases; J trimming: 1 base; junction bases outside the gene matches: 6. The CDR3, as DNA: TGTGCCAGCAGCCGACTAGCGGGGGCACAATCCTACGAGCAGTACTTC. It yields the protein CASSRLAGAQSYEQYF.

The rearrangement uses TRBV29-1 and TRBJ1-1; 8 bases line up with TRBD1. J lost 3 bases, V lost 7 bases, and 10 bases had no gene match. The germline gives CDR1 SQVTM, CDR2 ANQGSEA. The CDR3 has 14 residues. CDR3 loop: CSAWATGGYTEAFF. The CDR3 DNA reads TGCAGCGCCTGGGCCACAGGGGGGTACACTGAAGCTTTCTTT. The whole variable domain, remainder taken from reference TRBV29-1 and TRBJ1-1, is SAVISQKPSRDICQRGTSLTIQCQVDSQVTMMFWYRQQPGQSLTLIATANQGSEATYESGFVIDKFPISRPNLTFSTLTVSNMSPEDSSIYLCSAWATGGYTEAFFGQGTRLTVV.

The chain couples TRBV19 to TRBJ1-2; maybe TRBD1 (6 bases). This CDR3 region has 15 residues. Per the germline V gene, CDR1 is LNHDA and CDR2 is SQIVND (reference sequence). V dropped 6 bases and J dropped 2 bases, with 16 bases sitting between them. CDR3 DNA: TGTGCCAGTAGGAAATCAGGGGAAGGGAACTATGGCTACACCTTC. Amino acids: CASRKSGEGNYGYTF.

The chain has TRBV7-2 and TRBJ2-3; 11 bases are shared with TRBD2. The V gene end was trimmed by 1 base and the J gene end by 2 bases; junction bases not matched to a gene: 5. Looked up from germline, CDR1 is SGHTA and CDR2 is FQGNSA. The CDR3 runs 17 residues. The CDR3 sequence is CASSLGILAGVTDTQYF. CDR3 coding DNA: TGTGCCAGCAGCTTAGGGATACTAGCGGGGGTCACAGATACGCAGTATTTT.

This chain uses TRBV5-1 with TRBJ1-2; 8 bases align to TRBD1. The J segment lost 7 bases and the V segment lost 5 bases, leaving 10 bases of the junction unmatched. The CDR3 totals 14 residues. Germline lookup yields CDR1 SGHRS and CDR2 YFSETQ. The DNA for the CDR3 is TGCGCCAGCAGGATCGGGGCAGGGGGCGTTGGCTACACCTTC. Amino acids: CASRIGAGGVGYTF.

The chain couples TRBV30 to TRBJ2-1; tentatively, D is TRBD1 (5 bases). Trimming cost V 5 bases and J 0 bases, with 11 bases left between them. The CDR3 covers 14 residues. The germline V gene has CDR1 GTSNPN and CDR2 SVGIG (reference sequence). CDR3 sequence (DNA): TGTGCCTGGGGACACGGAAGCTCCTACAATGAGCAGTTCTTC. This codes for CAWGHGSSYNEQFF.

The chain joins TRBV10-3 to TRBJ1-4; 9 bases are a match to TRBD1. Germline-derived CDR1 and CDR2 are ENHRY and SYGVKD. V shed 6 bases and J 7 bases; nucleotides not matched to a gene: 3. This CDR3 spans 13 amino acids. The CDR3, as DNA: TGTGCCATCAGCGGGACAGGGCCTGAAAAACTGTTTTTT. Its translation is CAISGTGPEKLFF.

This clone was observed once. This sequence joins TRBV28 and TRBJ2-7; TRBD2 matches 10 bases. This CDR3 is built from 16 residues. The J segment lost 5 bases and the V segment lost 3 bases, leaving 10 bases of the junction unmatched. Germline V CDR1 and CDR2: MDHEN, SYDVKM. The CDR3 loop is CASSFVSSGSYDEQYF. The DNA of the CDR3 is TGTGCCAGCAGTTTCGTGTCTAGCGGGAGCTACGACGAGCAGTACTTC.

The V gene is TRBV5-1, the J gene TRBJ2-2; 11 bases fit TRBD2. The trim removed 4 bases at V and 7 bases at J, leaving 9 bases unmatched. CDR1 and CDR2 (germline): SGHRS, YFSETQ. There are 16 residues in the CDR3. As DNA, the CDR3 is TGCGCCAGCAGCGCCTTAGCGGGGGGGCCCGGCGGGGAGCTGTTTTTT. It is translated as CASSALAGGPGGELFF.

This clone was observed a handful of times. J is TRBJ2-1 and V is TRBV11-1; D is perhaps TRBD2 (7 bases). Trimming shortened V by 6 bases and J by 2 bases, and 17 bases separated the two germline ends. This CDR3 comprises 16 residues. Germline V gene data show CDR1 as SGHAT and CDR2 as FQDESV (reference sequence). CDR3 DNA sequence: TGTGCCAGCAGTGAGGGGGGGGAGGGACCCTACAATGAGCAGTTCTTC. This sequence encodes CASSEGGEGPYNEQFF.

This clone was counted a single time. This chain connects TRBV2 to TRBJ1-1; 10 bases are shared with TRBD1. Germline CDR1 SNHLY, CDR2 FYNNEI. The CDR3 consists of 14 residues. J gave up 6 bases and V 6 bases, and 7 bases lay outside the gene matches. CDR3 DNA sequence: TGTGCCAGCAGCCCGGACAGGGGGTGGGCTGAAGCTTTCTTT. This codes for CASSPDRGWAEAFF.